The 5 T cell receptor beta chains reported below all come from one sample, sequenced in a study of PD-1 blockade in mismatch repair-deficient tumors. Produced via immunoSEQ multiplex PCR; TCRdb's table is partial and in-frame only. Among roughly 130,000 clones listed, approximately 91% were seen once. Specimen: peripheral blood, collected just under 74 weeks after starting pembrolizumab. The origin of the receptors is an adult with mismatch repair-deficient cancer.

The chain recombines TRBV5-1 with TRBJ2-7; 8 positions match TRBD1. The CDR3 is 13 residues long. With V trimmed by 4 bases and J by 5 bases, 5 bases remained unmatched. The germline V gene has CDR1 SGHRS and CDR2 YFSETQ. The CDR3 is CASSRTGSDEQYF. For the CDR3, the DNA is TGCGCCAGCAGCAGGACAGGGTCGGACGAGCAGTACTTC.

The chain is built from TRBV14 and TRBJ2-7; 7 bases fit TRBD1. This CDR3 spans 15 amino acids. Unmatched junction bases numbered 15, after V lost 6 bases and J lost 7 bases. Germline V CDR1 and CDR2: SGHDN, FVKESK. The CDR3 sequence is CASSYLGQPGPEQYF. DNA for the CDR3: TGTGCCAGCAGTTATCTGGGACAGCCGGGGCCGGAGCAGTACTTC.

This chain joins TRBV7-9 and TRBJ2-7; 7 bases fit TRBD1. The V and J ends lost 4 bases and 3 bases, in that order; junction bases with no gene match: 9. CDR3 length: 15 residues. The germline gives CDR1 SEHNR, CDR2 FQNEAQ (reference sequence). This CDR3 reads CASSSSGQRFYEQYF. Written as DNA, the CDR3 is TGTGCCAGCAGCTCCTCGGGACAGAGGTTCTACGAGCAGTACTTC.

The chain carries TRBV29-1 and TRBJ2-1; 9 bases align to TRBD2. Germline loops: CDR1 SQVTM, CDR2 ANQGSEA. The CDR3 has 15 amino acids. V shed 3 bases and J 7 bases; nucleotides not matched to a gene: 10. Here the CDR3 DNA reads TGCAGCGTTGATTCCGGGACTAGCCTCGGGAATGAGCAGTTCTTC. It yields the protein CSVDSGTSLGNEQFF.

V and J are TRBV25-1 and TRBJ1-5; 11 bases are a match to TRBD1. CDR1 and CDR2 from the germline V gene are MGHDK and SYGVNS. This CDR3 spans 17 amino acids. Unmatched junction bases numbered 14, after V lost 10 bases and J lost 3 bases. For the CDR3, the DNA is TGTGCCACCTCCCCCGGGACAGGGGGTTTGGACAATCAGCCCCAGCATTTT. Its translation is CATSPGTGGLDNQPQHF.